The 30 T cell receptor beta chains in this list originate from one sample, sequenced in a study of identical twins. TCRdb called the 5' RACE reads again in MiXCR, with one record for every CDR3 protein. The sample contains hundreds of thousands of distinct CDR3 sequences, around 7% of which appear only once. The sample was also reused in another study, on yellow fever vaccine responses in identical twins.

Input material: memory (CD45RO+) T cells sorted from blood. These TCRs come from a woman younger than 30 in good health.

This clonotype was counted between two and nine times. This chain links TRBV5-5 with TRBJ2-7; D is undetermined. V lost 0 bases and J 1 base, leaving 8 bases between the germline ends. Germline-derived CDR1 and CDR2 are SGHKS and YYEKEE (reference sequence). The CDR3 length is 14 residues. The chain's CDR3 is CASSLEGRSYEQYF. Here the CDR3 DNA reads TGTGCCAGCAGCTTGGAGGGCAGGTCCTACGAGCAGTACTTC.

The chain recombines TRBV3-1 with TRBJ2-2, with 7 nucleotides matching TRBD2. Germline assignment: CDR1 LGHDT and CDR2 YNNKEL (reference sequence). This CDR3 has 15 residues. Unmatched junction bases numbered 8, after V lost 4 bases and J lost 6 bases. The chain's CDR3 is CASSPRTSGAGELFF. The CDR3 DNA follows: TGTGCCAGCAGCCCCCGGACTAGTGGGGCCGGGGAGCTGTTTTTT.

The chain is built from TRBV9 and TRBJ2-7, with TRBD1 as a possible D gene (5 bases). The V end lost 0 bases, the J end lost 2 bases, and 12 bases lay between the germline ends. There are 15 residues in the CDR3. CDR1 and CDR2 (germline): SGDLS, YYNGEE. The CDR3 spells CASSVGGDSTYEQYF. The CDR3 DNA reads TGTGCCAGCAGCGTAGGAGGAGACAGCACCTACGAGCAGTACTTC.

The chain links TRBV2 to TRBJ1-6, with TRBD1 matching 8 bases. Germline V CDR1 and CDR2: SNHLY, FYNNEI. V was clipped by 2 bases and J by 9 bases; unmatched bases: 3. CDR3 length: 14 residues. The CDR3 sequence is CASSEQGAGSPLHF. CDR3 in DNA: TGTGCCAGCAGTGAACAGGGGGCAGGTTCACCCCTCCACTTT.

The V call is TRBV6-5, the J call TRBJ2-1; the D is unclear. The V gene's germline CDR1 is MNHEY and CDR2 SVGAGI. V was shortened by 2 bases and J by 2 bases, with 7 bases between the two germline ends. This CDR3 has 14 amino acids. This CDR3 is CASSYQAAYNEQFF. CDR3 coding DNA: TGTGCCAGCAGTTACCAGGCCGCCTACAATGAGCAGTTCTTC.

This chain connects TRBV19 to TRBJ1-1, with D perhaps matching TRBD1 (6 bases). Trimming took 7 bases from V and 5 from J, leaving 14 bases between them. The germline CDR1 and CDR2 sequences are LNHDA and SQIVND (reference sequence). CDR3 length: 13 amino acids. CDR3 sequence (DNA): TGTGCCAGTATCCCGGGGGCCAGGACTGAAGCTTTCTTT. Translation gives CASIPGARTEAFF. Using reference TRBV19 and TRBJ1-1 for the parts outside the CDR3, the full variable domain is DGGITQSPKYLFRKEGQNVTLSCEQNLNHDAMYWYRQDPGQGLRLIYYSQIVNDFQKGDIAEGYSVSREKKESFPLTVTSAQKNPTAFYLCASIPGARTEAFFGQGTRLTVV.

Many counts were recorded for this clonotype. The chain carries TRBV5-5 and TRBJ1-6; D unclear. CDR1 and CDR2 (germline): SGHKS, YYEKEE (reference sequence). Between the trimmed V and J ends, which lost 1 base and 6 bases, there was a span of 5 bases. The CDR3 is 13 residues long. The CDR3 DNA follows: TGTGCCAGCAGCTTGTCGATTAATTCACCCCTCCACTTT. Its protein is CASSLSINSPLHF.

This clonotype was observed at least ten times. The J gene is TRBJ1-5, the V gene TRBV12-3 or TRBV12-4; 8 nucleotides line up with TRBD1. This CDR3 contains 13 residues. V trimming: 7 bases; J trimming: 3 bases; junction bases outside the gene matches: 2. The CDR3 region is CASNRGYNQPQHF. The CDR3 DNA reads TGTGCCAGCAACAGGGGGTACAATCAGCCCCAGCATTTT.

This clonotype has just one count. The chain has TRBV10-3 and TRBJ1-2, with 8 bases aligning to TRBD1. This CDR3 contains 16 residues. Germline V gene data show CDR1 as ENHRY and CDR2 as SYGVKD. Losses at the gene ends were 5 bases for V and 0 bases for J; bases not matched to a gene: 8. The CDR3 DNA reads TGTGCCATCAGTTCTGGCAGGGGGCCTCCTAACTATGGCTACACCTTC. Protein product: CAISSGRGPPNYGYTF.

The count of this clonotype is one. It may be a read error: a sequence one base away is much more abundant. The rearrangement uses TRBV5-1 and TRBJ2-5, with D perhaps TRBD1 (6 bases). This CDR3 region has 14 residues. Germline assignment: CDR1 SGHRS and CDR2 YFSETQ. V was clipped by 4 bases and J by 3 bases, with 13 bases between them. In DNA, the CDR3 is TGCGCCAGCAGCCTTGTCTGGGACAAAGAGACCCAGTACTTC. Residues: CASSLVWDKETQYF.

Ten or more counts support this clonotype. V usage is TRBV7-8 and J usage is TRBJ1-1; a possible D gene is TRBD1 (5 bases). There are 14 residues in the CDR3. Trimming stripped 6 bases from V and 6 bases from J, with 17 bases between. CDR1 and CDR2 from the germline V gene are SGHVS and FQNEAQ. Here the CDR3 DNA reads TGTGCCAGCAGACCAGGGACCGCACGTTCTGAAGCTTTCTTT. Translated: CASRPGTARSEAFF.

This clonotype has a handful of counts. The CDR3 DNA follows: TGCGCCAGCAGCTTGAGCTTGGACATCCGTGGCTACACCTTC. Protein sequence: CASSLSLDIRGYTF. The gene calls are TRBV5-1 and TRBJ1-2, with a possible D match to TRBD1 (5 bases). V gave up 1 base and J gave up 7 bases, with 14 bases separating them. Germline-derived CDR1 and CDR2 are SGHRS and YFSETQ. This CDR3 region has 14 residues.

There are a few counts of this clonotype. Here the CDR3 reads CSARHSGRYTGELFF. CDR3 nucleotides: TGCAGTGCTAGACATAGCGGGAGGTACACCGGGGAGCTGTTTTTT. V is TRBV20-1 and J is TRBJ2-2; the match to TRBD2 covers 10 bases. The V gene end was trimmed by 2 bases and the J gene end by 3 bases; junction bases not matched to a gene: 3. The CDR3 covers 15 residues. From germline, CDR1 is DFQATT and CDR2 SNEGSKA (reference sequence).

The sample holds a few counts of this clonotype. The V gene is TRBV5-1, the J gene TRBJ2-2; no definite D call. Between the trimmed V and J ends, which lost 0 bases and 4 bases, there was a span of 10 bases. This CDR3 region has 15 residues. The germline V gene has CDR1 SGHRS and CDR2 YFSETQ. The CDR3 bases are TGCGCCAGCAGCTTGGAGGCCCGTGGCACCGGGGAGCTGTTTTTT. This gives the protein CASSLEARGTGELFF. The variable domain in full, with the rest retrieved from reference TRBV5-1 and TRBJ2-2, is KAGVTQTPRYLIKTRGQQVTLSCSPISGHRSVSWYQQTPGQGLQFLFEYFSETQRNKGNFPGRFSGRQFSNSRSEMNVSTLELGDSALYLCASSLEARGTGELFFGEGSRLTVL.

At least ten counts were recorded for this clonotype. The CDR3 region is CATTSAVLDEQFF. CDR3 sequence (DNA): TGTGCCACGACATCGGCAGTCTTAGATGAGCAGTTCTTC. The chain recombines TRBV24-1 with TRBJ2-1; D not certain. CDR1 and CDR2 from the germline V gene are KGHDR and SFDVKD. V lost 10 bases to trimming and J lost 8 bases, with 17 bases between them. The CDR3 sequence is 13 residues long.

The rearrangement joins TRBV2 to TRBJ2-7, with TRBD1 matching 10 bases. Trimming at V came to 7 bases and at J to 2 bases, leaving 5 bases not matched to a gene. In germline, CDR1 is SNHLY, CDR2 FYNNEI. The CDR3 is 14 amino acids. CDR3 sequence reads: CASTGTGVTYEQYF. The CDR3 nucleotides read TGTGCCAGCACTGGGACAGGGGTTACCTACGAGCAGTACTTC.

This clonotype was counted at least ten times. The chain is built from TRBV3-1 and TRBJ2-7; 9 nucleotides line up with TRBD1. This CDR3 region has 15 residues. V trimming: 4 bases; J trimming: 5 bases; junction bases outside the gene matches: 9. Germline V gene lookup returns CDR1 LGHDT and CDR2 YNNKEL (reference sequence). CDR3 protein: CASSLQQGAGHEQYF. The CDR3 nucleotides read TGTGCCAGCAGCCTCCAACAGGGGGCCGGACACGAGCAGTACTTC.

This clonotype showed up many times. The J gene is TRBJ2-2, the V gene TRBV15; 7 positions agree with TRBD1. The CDR3 contains 15 residues. With 7 bases clipped from V and 0 bases from J, the junction kept 5 bases outside the gene matches. Germline CDR1 and CDR2: LNHNV and YYDKDF (reference sequence). The CDR3: CATKRGQPNTGELFF. The CDR3 DNA reads as TGTGCCACCAAAAGGGGACAGCCGAACACCGGGGAGCTGTTTTTT.

The chain combines TRBV11-2 with TRBJ2-2; 9 bases map to TRBD2. V lost 1 base to trimming and J lost 5 bases; unmatched junction nucleotides: 11. Germline loops: CDR1 SGHAT, CDR2 FQNNGV. The CDR3 is 18 amino acids. The CDR3 DNA is TGTGCCAGCAGCTTAGGGAGGTTTTGGAGCGGGGGGACCGGGGAGCTGTTTTTT. Residues: CASSLGRFWSGGTGELFF.

This clonotype was seen a few times. The J gene is TRBJ1-1, the V gene TRBV20-1; a weak D match, TRBD1 (6 bases). In germline, CDR1 is DFQATT, CDR2 SNEGSKA (reference sequence). Trimming cost V 3 bases and J 0 bases, with 14 bases left between them. The CDR3 runs to 15 residues. DNA for the CDR3: TGCAGTGCTAGTGGGGGGGGCAGCATGAACACTGAAGCTTTCTTT. Protein product: CSASGGGSMNTEAFF.

In its sample, this clonotype was seen a few times. The chain combines TRBV29-1 with TRBJ2-1, with 11 bases identical to TRBD2. CDR1 SQVTM and CDR2 ANQGSEA come from the germline V gene. The CDR3 contains 15 residues. V was clipped by 7 bases and J by 5 bases; unmatched bases: 10. The CDR3 region is CSGNPGTSGNNEQFF. The CDR3 DNA sequence: TGCAGCGGAAATCCCGGGACTAGCGGAAACAATGAGCAGTTCTTC.

V usage is TRBV6-5 and J usage is TRBJ2-1; 15 bases are a match to TRBD2. CDR3 length equals 19 residues. From germline, CDR1 is MNHEY and CDR2 SVGAGI. V lost 2 bases and J lost 2; bases outside the gene matches: 7. CDR3 DNA: TGTGCCAGCAGTTACGACAGGACTAGCGGGAGGGGGACCTACAATGAGCAGTTCTTC. Its translation is CASSYDRTSGRGTYNEQFF.

This chain joins TRBV7-6 and TRBJ2-7, with 7 bases aligning to TRBD2. Trimming cost V 1 base and J 3 bases; bases outside gene matches: 6. Germline V CDR1 and CDR2: SGHVS, FNYEAQ. The CDR3 length is 15 residues. This CDR3 is CASSLGGRGYYEQYF. The CDR3 DNA reads TGTGCCAGCAGCTTAGGCGGGAGAGGTTACTACGAGCAGTACTTC.

This clonotype was seen ten or more times. The genes are TRBV5-6 and TRBJ1-5; D gene ambiguous. The CDR3 is 16 amino acids. Trimming stripped 4 bases from V and 1 base from J, with 15 bases between. Germline CDR1 SGHDT, CDR2 YYEEEE. CDR3 sequence (DNA): TGTGCCAGCAGCATCGGACCAACGGGGAGCAATCAGCCCCAGCATTTT. Its translation is CASSIGPTGSNQPQHF.

The chain joins TRBV25-1 to TRBJ1-6; D not certain. V was trimmed by 4 bases and J by 9 bases, leaving 13 bases between them. CDR1 and CDR2 (germline): MGHDK, SYGVNS. The CDR3 is made up of 14 amino acids. The CDR3 spells CASSVRPWGSPLHF. Here the CDR3 DNA reads TGTGCCAGCAGTGTCAGGCCCTGGGGTTCACCCCTCCACTTT.

This clonotype was found a few times. This sequence joins TRBV20-1 and TRBJ1-1; no clear D gene. Deletions cut 4 bases from V and 0 bases from J, with 12 bases between. The length of the CDR3 is 14 residues. Per germline, CDR1 DFQATT and CDR2 SNEGSKA (reference sequence). The CDR3 region is CSATPRSMNTEAFF. CDR3 DNA: TGCAGTGCTACACCAAGGAGCATGAACACTGAAGCTTTCTTT.

This chain uses TRBV5-1 with TRBJ1-2; TRBD1 aligns across 7 bases. The CDR3 consists of 14 residues. Germline loops: CDR1 SGHRS, CDR2 YFSETQ. The V segment lost 4 bases and the J segment 0 bases; nucleotides outside the gene matches: 3. CDR3 sequence: CASSLDRPNYGYTF. The CDR3 DNA reads as TGCGCCAGCAGCCTGGACAGGCCTAACTATGGCTACACCTTC.

This clonotype was counted many times. The chain links TRBV5-1 to TRBJ2-5; no clear D gene. V was clipped by 1 base and J by 5 bases, with 15 bases between them. This CDR3 has 15 residues. Germline values: CDR1 SGHRS, CDR2 YFSETQ. The CDR3 coding sequence is TGCGCCAGCAGCTTGTTGTCGGCAGTCTGGGAGACCCAGTACTTC. Encoded protein: CASSLLSAVWETQYF.

This clonotype has a count of ten or more. The gene calls are TRBV3-1 and TRBJ2-1, with D possibly called TRBD1 or TRBD2 (5 bases each). Trimming stripped 3 bases from V and 0 bases from J, with 9 bases between. In germline, CDR1 is LGHDT, CDR2 YNNKEL (reference sequence). There are 15 residues in the CDR3. CDR3 sequence (DNA): TGTGCCAGCAGCCACTACGGGACCTCCTACAATGAGCAGTTCTTC. Its translation is CASSHYGTSYNEQFF.

This sequence joins TRBV4-2 and TRBJ2-5; TRBD1 aligns across 11 bases. The germline gives CDR1 LGHNA, CDR2 YNFKEQ. The CDR3 extends over 15 amino acids. Unmatched junction bases numbered 4, after V lost 2 bases and J lost 5 bases. The CDR3 region has the DNA TGTGCCAGCAGCCAATGGACAGGGGGCAGGGAGACCCAGTACTTC. It encodes CASSQWTGGRETQYF.